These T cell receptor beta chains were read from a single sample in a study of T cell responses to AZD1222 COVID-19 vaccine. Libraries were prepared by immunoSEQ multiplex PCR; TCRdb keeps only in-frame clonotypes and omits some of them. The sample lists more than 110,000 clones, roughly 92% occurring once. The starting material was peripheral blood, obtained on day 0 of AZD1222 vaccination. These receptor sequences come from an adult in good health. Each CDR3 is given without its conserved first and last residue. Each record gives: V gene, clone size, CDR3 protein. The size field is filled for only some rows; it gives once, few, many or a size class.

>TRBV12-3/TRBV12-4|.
ASSFPNEKLF
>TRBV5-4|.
ASRRWEARVDEQF
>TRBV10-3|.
AIAPDLSYEQY
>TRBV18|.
ASSRVRLSGANVLT
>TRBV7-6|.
ASSLEGTSPKVYEQY
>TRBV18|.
ASSFRGTDRTDTQY
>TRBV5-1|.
ASSSGYRRANYGYT
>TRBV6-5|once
ASRTAPNEQF
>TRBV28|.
ASSFPGTGTADTQY
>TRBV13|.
ASGAGGLHEQF
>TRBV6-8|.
ASSWEGWPPRGHNEQF
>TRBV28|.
ASKVGGTLGGYT
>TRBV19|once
ASNPGQFLAGANVLT
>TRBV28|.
ASSLGSTGHYGYT
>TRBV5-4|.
ASSGLAGARMNTEAF
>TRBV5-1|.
ASSLDGGRDTQY
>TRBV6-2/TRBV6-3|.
ASSYPLRRAF
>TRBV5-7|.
ASSQTSGSVKDTQY
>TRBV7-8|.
ASSPPGQAYKNIQY
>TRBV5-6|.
ASSLGTSNYGYT
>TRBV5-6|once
ASSFLGQGSNYGYT
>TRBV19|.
ASSLTGGGSGNTIY
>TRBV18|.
ASSKRDRAYEQY
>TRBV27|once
ASSFRDRTYNEQF
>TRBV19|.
ASSPASDSNQPQH
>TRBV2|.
ASSARGGSSYEQY
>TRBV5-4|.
ASSWAGASTDTQY
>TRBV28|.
ASSSAGPPRAF
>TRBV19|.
ASSIAGDASYEQY
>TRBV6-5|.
ASSLGLAIPDTQY
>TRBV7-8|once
ASSAPGTSGISYEQY
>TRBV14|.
ASSHRRTGHNEQF
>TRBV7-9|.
ASSLQGLDGGSVY
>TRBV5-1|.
ASSISGRGIYNEQF
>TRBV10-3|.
AISEHRQGDNSPLH
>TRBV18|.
ASSPPVYTEAF
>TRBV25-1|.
ASSLLTSYEQY
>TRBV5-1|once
ASSTGTGGASNYGYT
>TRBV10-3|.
AISVDGNSNQPQH
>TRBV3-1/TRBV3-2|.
ASSPKRTGRDTQY
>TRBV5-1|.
ASSLGTSGRRGQY
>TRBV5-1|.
ASSYGTSAGETQY
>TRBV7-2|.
ASSLGRGWNEQF
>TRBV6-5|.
ASRGTGPNYGYT
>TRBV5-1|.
ASSFRSGRADEQF